At least ten counts were recorded for the clone carrying this T cell receptor beta chain. Antigen: not known. TCRdb itself ran the 5' RACE reads through MiXCR, one entry per CDR3 protein. The table records 430,000 or so distinct CDR3 sequences, about 23% of them present only once. In germline, CDR1 is KGHSH, CDR2 LQKENI. The CDR3 spans 14 residues. Trimming at V came to 3 bases and at J to 7 bases, leaving 6 bases not matched to a gene. This entry comes from a study of T-cell memory formation after mild COVID-19. The study's findings and limits: Memory from before infection featured some responding clones, which suggests cross-reactive memory joined. Chiefly within CM and EM were the contracting CD4+ clones; CD8+ ones were within EMRA.

Sequenced sample: PBMCs or a T cell subset sorted from them (not recorded which). The receptor was derived from an adult woman who had mild COVID-19 (a few samples of this study predate the infection). Cell type and time point are not known. The J gene is TRBJ1-1, the V gene TRBV18; 9 nucleotides line up with TRBD1. Here the CDR3 reads CASSPGTGFSEAFF. The CDR3 nucleotides are TGTGCCAGCTCACCTGGGACAGGGTTTAGTGAAGCTTTCTTT.